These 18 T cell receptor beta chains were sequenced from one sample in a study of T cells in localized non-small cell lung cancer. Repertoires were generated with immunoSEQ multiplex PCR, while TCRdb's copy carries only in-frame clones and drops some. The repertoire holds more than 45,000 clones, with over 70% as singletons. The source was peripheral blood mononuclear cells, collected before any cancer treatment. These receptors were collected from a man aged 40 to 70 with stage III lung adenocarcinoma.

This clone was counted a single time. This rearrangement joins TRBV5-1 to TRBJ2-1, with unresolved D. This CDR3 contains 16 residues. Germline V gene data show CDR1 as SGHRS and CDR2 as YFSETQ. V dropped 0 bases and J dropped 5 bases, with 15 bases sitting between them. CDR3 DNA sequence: TGCGCCAGCAGCTTGGCTTGGGCCTCTTATGACAATGAGCAGTTCTTC. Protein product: CASSLAWASYDNEQFF.

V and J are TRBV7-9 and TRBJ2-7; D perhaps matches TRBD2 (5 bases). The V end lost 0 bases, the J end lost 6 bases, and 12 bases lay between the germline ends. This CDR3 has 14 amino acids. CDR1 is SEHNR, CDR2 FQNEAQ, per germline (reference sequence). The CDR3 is CASSLAFAEAEQYF. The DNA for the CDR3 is TGTGCCAGCAGCTTAGCGTTTGCGGAGGCCGAGCAGTACTTC.

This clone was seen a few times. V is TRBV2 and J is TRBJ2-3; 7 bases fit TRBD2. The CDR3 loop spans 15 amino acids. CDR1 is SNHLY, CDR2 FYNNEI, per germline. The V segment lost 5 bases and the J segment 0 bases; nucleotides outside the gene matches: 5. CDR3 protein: CASSTAGFSTDTQYF. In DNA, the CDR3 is TGTGCCAGCAGTACAGCGGGGTTTAGCACAGATACGCAGTATTTT.

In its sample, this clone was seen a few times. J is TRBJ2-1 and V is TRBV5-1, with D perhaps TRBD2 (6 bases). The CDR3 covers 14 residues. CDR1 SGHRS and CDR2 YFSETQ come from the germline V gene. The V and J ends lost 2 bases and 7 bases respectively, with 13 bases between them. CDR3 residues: CASSFNGGFNEQFF. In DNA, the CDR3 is TGCGCCAGCAGCTTTAACGGGGGTTTTAATGAGCAGTTCTTC.

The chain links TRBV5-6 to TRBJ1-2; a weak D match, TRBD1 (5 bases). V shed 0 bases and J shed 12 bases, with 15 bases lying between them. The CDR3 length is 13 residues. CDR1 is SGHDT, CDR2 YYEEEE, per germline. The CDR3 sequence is CASSLVSLLQDTF. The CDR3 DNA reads TGTGCCAGCAGCTTGGTGTCCCTTCTACAGGACACCTTC. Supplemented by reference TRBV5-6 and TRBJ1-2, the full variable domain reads DAGVTQSPTHLIKTRGQQVTLRCSPKSGHDTVSWYQQALGQGPQFIFQYYEEEERQRGNFPDRFSGHQFPNYSSELNVNALLLGDSALYLCASSLVSLLQDTFGSGTRLTVV.

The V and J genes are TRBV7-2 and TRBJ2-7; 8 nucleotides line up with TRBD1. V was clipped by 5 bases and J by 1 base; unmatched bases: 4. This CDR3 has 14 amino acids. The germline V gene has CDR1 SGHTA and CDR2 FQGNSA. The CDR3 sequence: CASSRDRFSYEQYF. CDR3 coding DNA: TGTGCCAGCAGCCGGGACAGGTTTTCCTACGAGCAGTACTTC. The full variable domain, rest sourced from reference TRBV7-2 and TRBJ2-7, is GAGVSQSPSNKVTEKGKDVELRCDPISGHTALYWYRQSLGQGLEFLIYFQGNSAPDKSGLPSDRFSAERTGGSVSTLTIQRTQQEDSAVYLCASSRDRFSYEQYFGPGTRLTVT.

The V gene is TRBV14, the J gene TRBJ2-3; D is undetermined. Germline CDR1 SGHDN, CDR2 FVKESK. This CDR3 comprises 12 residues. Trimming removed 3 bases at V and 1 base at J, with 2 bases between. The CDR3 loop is CASSHRTDTQYF. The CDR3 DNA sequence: TGTGCCAGCAGCCATCGCACAGATACGCAGTATTTT.

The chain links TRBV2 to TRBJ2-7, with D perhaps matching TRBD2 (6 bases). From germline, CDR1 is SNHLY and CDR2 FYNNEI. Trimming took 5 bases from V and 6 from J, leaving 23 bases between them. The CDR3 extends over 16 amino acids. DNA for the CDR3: TGTGCCAGCAGTCACCCGAACCGGGACTTGAGCCCCGAGCAGTACTTC. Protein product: CASSHPNRDLSPEQYF.

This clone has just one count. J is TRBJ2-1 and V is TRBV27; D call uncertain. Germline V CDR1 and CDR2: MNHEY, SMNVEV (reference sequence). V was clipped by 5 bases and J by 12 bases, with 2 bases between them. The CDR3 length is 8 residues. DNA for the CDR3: TGTGCCAGCAGTGGGCAGTTCTTC. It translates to CASSGQFF.

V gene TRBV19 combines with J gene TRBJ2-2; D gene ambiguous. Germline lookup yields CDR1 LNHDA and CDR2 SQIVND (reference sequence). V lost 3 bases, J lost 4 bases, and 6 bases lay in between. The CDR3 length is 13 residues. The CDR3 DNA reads TGTGCCAGTAGTATGTCGATCACCGGGGAGCTGTTTTTT. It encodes CASSMSITGELFF. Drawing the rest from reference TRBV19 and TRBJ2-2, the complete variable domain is DGGITQSPKYLFRKEGQNVTLSCEQNLNHDAMYWYRQDPGQGLRLIYYSQIVNDFQKGDIAEGYSVSREKKESFPLTVTSAQKNPTAFYLCASSMSITGELFFGEGSRLTVL.

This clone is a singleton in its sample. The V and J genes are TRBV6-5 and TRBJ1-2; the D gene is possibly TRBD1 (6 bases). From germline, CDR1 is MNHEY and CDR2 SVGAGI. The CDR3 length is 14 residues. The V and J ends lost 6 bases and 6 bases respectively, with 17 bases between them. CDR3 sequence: CASRQPGHRDGYTF. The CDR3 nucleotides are TGTGCCAGCAGACAACCGGGACATCGGGATGGCTACACCTTC.

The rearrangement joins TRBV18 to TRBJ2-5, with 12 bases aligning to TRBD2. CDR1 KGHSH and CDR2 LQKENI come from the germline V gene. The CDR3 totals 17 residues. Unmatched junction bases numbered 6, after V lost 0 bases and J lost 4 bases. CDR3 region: CASSPPASGGAGETQYF. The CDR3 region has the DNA TGTGCCAGCTCACCACCGGCTAGCGGGGGGGCCGGAGAGACCCAGTACTTC.

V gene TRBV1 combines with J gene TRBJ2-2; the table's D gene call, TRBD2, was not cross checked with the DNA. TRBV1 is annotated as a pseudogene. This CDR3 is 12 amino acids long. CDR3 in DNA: TGCACCAGCCCCTTGAGGACCGGGGAGCTGTTTTTT. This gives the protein CTSPLRTGELFF.

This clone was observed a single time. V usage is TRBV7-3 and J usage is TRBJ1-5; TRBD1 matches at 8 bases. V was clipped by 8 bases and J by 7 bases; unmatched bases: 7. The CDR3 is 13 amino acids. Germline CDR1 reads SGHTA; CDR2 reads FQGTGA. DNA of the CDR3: TGTGCCAGCGCAGACAGGGGCGGACAGCCCCAGCATTTT. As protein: CASADRGGQPQHF.

CDR3 amino acids: CASSSGTRSSTDTQYF. In nucleotides, the CDR3 is TGTGCCAGCAGCTCCGGGACACGCTCTAGCACAGATACGCAGTATTTT. The chain recombines TRBV5-4 with TRBJ2-3; possibly TRBD1 for D (6 bases). The CDR3 covers 16 residues. V was clipped by 3 bases and J by 0 bases, with 14 bases between them. Germline assignment: CDR1 SGHNT and CDR2 YYREEE (reference sequence).

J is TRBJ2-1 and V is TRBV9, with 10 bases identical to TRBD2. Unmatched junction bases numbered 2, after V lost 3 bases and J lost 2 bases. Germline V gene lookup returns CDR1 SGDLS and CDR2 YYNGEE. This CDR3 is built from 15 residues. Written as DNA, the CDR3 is TGTGCCAGCAGCGCGAGCGGGGGGGCCTACAATGAGCAGTTCTTC. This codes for CASSASGGAYNEQFF. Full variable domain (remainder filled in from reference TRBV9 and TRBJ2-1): DSGVTQTPKHLITATGQRVTLRCSPRSGDLSVYWYQQSLDQGLQFLIQYYNGEERAKGNILERFSAQQFPDLHSELNLSSLELGDSALYFCASSASGGAYNEQFFGPGTRLTVL.

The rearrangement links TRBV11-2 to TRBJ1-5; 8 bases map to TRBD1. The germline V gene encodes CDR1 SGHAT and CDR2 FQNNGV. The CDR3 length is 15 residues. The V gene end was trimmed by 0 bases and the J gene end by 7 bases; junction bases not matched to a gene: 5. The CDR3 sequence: CASSLEGSGGQPQHF. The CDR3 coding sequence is TGTGCCAGCAGCTTAGAAGGGTCAGGGGGCCAGCCCCAGCATTTT.

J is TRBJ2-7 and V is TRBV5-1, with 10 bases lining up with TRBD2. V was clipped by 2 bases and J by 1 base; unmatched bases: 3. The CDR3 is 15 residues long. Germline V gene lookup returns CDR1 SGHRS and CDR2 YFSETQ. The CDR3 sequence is CASSFGTSVSYEQYF. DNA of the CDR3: TGCGCCAGCAGCTTTGGGACTAGCGTTTCCTACGAGCAGTACTTC.